The following is a TCR beta chain sequence with its context. The record originates from a study of blood T cell repertoires in COVID-19. Study summary: Sites across the United States, Italy and Spain contributed samples from acute and convalescent COVID-19. Sources were T cells, B-cell-depleted T cells, or PBMCs; the material itself was cDNA or gDNA.

Source study methods: Quantification of nucleated cells was approximated via reference gene primer amplification. Profiling relied on immunoSEQ multiplex PCR, and the TCRdb table lists in-frame clones only, not all of them. The V and J calls and clone size were taken over from that table, and D and trimming were inferred from the DNA. Here the sample spans under 250,000 clones, around 85% being singletons. The sequencing sample was made of peripheral blood. The clonotype was recovered from a man aged 35 to 55 with acute or convalescent COVID-19.

In DNA form, the CDR3 reads TGTGCCAGCAGCCCTCTCCCGGGGAGGGGGTTCTATGAGCAGTTCTTC. It codes for CASSPLPGRGFYEQFF. The J gene is TRBJ2-1, the V gene TRBV6-2 or TRBV6-3, with D maybe TRBD2 (7 bases). The CDR3 is 16 residues long. The germline V and J ends were trimmed by 6 bases and 8 bases, with 23 bases remaining between them. Germline CDR1 reads MNHEY; CDR2 reads SVGEGT.